This T cell receptor (beta chain) derives from a study of T cell responses to AZD1222 COVID-19 vaccine. Study context: Second doses that came at about 4 or about 12 weeks were put together. Study-wide findings and caveats: Increases in Spike-specific TCR breadth and depth were seen after two AZD1222 doses. Mostly white British, mostly female donors; authors suggested clonal diversity may be underestimated. Reportedly, nearly half of unique spike TCRs recognized epitopes outside B.1.351/B.1.1.7 mutations.

Data came from immunoSEQ multiplex PCR; TCRdb stores just in-frame clones and leaves some out. The table shows 100,000 or so clones, with about 88% occurring only once. Details on this clone: Its antigen is currently unknown.

The germline V gene has CDR1 SGHRS and CDR2 YFSETQ. The V and J ends lost 5 bases and 8 bases respectively, with 17 bases between them. The CDR3 loop spans 14 amino acids. The sample here was peripheral blood, taken on day 0 of AZD1222 vaccination. The TCR sequence derives from an adult in good health. This chain links TRBV5-1 with TRBJ2-1, with D possibly being TRBD2 (6 bases). DNA of the CDR3: TGCGCCAGCAGTTGGCGGGGAAGTAAGGATGAGCAGTTCTTC. Residues: CASSWRGSKDEQFF.